This record covers a single T cell receptor (beta chain). Method: immunoSEQ multiplex PCR; TCRdb's copy keeps in-frame clones and lacks some. The sample comprises 190,000 or so clones, about 83% of which are singletons, and around 1% rests with the top ten. This sample is part of a study of blood T cell repertoires in COVID-19. V was cut by 3 bases and J by 11 bases, with 11 bases left in between. The length of the CDR3 is 11 residues. Germline V gives CDR1 SNHLY, CDR2 FYNNEI. The chain links TRBV2 to TRBJ2-7; no clear D. The specimen sequenced was peripheral blood. The receptor was derived from a young woman who had recovered from COVID-19. The CDR3 protein is CASSDQSVEYF. The CDR3 nucleotides read TGTGCCAGCAGTGACCAGTCCGTGGAGTACTTC.